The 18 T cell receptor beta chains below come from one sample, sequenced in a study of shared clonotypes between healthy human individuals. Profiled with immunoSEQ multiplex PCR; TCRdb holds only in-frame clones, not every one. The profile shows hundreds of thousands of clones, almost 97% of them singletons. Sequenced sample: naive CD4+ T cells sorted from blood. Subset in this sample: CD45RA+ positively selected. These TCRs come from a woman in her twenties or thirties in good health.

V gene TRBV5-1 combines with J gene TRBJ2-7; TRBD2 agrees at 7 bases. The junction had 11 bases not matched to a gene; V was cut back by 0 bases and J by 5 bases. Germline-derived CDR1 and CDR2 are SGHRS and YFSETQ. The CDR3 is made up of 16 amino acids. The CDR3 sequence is CASSLGGAGDTDEQYF. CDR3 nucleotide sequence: TGCGCCAGCAGCTTGGGCGGCGCGGGAGATACCGACGAGCAGTACTTC.

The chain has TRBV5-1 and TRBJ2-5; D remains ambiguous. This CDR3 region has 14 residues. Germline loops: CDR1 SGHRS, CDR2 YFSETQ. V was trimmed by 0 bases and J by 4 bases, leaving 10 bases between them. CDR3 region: CASSLEASGETQYF. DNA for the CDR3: TGCGCCAGCAGCTTGGAAGCTAGTGGAGAGACCCAGTACTTC.

CDR3 DNA: TGCAGCGTCAAGGGGGTCCCGGCGGGGGATACGCAGTATTTT. Protein: CSVKGVPAGDTQYF. The gene calls are TRBV29-1 and TRBJ2-3; D tentatively reads TRBD1 or TRBD2 (6 bases each). Germline V lookup: CDR1 SQVTM, CDR2 ANQGSEA. This CDR3 contains 14 residues. V gave up 6 bases and J gave up 6 bases, with 19 bases separating them.

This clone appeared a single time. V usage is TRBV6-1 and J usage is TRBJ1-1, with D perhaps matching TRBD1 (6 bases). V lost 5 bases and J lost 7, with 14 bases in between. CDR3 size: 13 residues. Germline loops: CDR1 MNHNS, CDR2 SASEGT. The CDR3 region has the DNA TGTGCCAGCAGTACCCTGGACAGTCATGAAGCTTTCTTT. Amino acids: CASSTLDSHEAFF.

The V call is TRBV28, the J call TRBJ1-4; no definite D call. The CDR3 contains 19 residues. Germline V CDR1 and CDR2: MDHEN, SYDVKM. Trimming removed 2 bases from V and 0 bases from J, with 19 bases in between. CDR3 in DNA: TGTGCCAGCAGTTTACTCCATCTGGATCGGATTTCAACTAATGAAAAACTGTTTTTT. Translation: CASSLLHLDRISTNEKLFF.

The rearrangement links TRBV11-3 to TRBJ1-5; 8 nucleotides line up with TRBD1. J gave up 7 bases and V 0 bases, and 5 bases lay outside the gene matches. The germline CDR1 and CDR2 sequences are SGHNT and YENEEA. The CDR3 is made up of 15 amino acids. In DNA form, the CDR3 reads TGTGCCAGCAGCTTAGAGCAGGGGGCAGGGCAGCCCCAGCATTTT. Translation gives CASSLEQGAGQPQHF.

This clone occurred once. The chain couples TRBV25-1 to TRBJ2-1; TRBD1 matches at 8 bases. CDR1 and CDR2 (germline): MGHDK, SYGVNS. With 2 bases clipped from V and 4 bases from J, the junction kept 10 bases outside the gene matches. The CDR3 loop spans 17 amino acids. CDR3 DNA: TGTGCCAGCAGTGAAAAACGAACAGGGGGATATTACAATGAGCAGTTCTTC. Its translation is CASSEKRTGGYYNEQFF.

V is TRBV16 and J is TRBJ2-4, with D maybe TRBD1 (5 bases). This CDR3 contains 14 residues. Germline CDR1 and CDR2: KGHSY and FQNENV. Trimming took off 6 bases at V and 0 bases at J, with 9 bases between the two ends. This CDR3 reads CASRTDLAKNIQYF. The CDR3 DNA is TGTGCCAGCAGGACAGATCTAGCCAAAAACATTCAGTACTTC.

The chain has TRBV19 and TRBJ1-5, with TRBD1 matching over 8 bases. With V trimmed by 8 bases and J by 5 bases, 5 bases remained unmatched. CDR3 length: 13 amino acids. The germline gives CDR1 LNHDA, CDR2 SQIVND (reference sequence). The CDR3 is CASAGGEYQPQHF. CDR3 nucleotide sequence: TGTGCCAGTGCAGGGGGCGAGTATCAGCCCCAGCATTTT.

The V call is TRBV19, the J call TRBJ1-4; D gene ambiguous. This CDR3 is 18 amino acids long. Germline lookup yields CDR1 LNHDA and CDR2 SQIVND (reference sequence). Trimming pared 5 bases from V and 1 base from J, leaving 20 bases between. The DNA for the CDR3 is TGTGCCAGTAGTGACCGGGGTCAAGGGATCCTAACTAATGAAAAACTGTTTTTT. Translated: CASSDRGQGILTNEKLFF.

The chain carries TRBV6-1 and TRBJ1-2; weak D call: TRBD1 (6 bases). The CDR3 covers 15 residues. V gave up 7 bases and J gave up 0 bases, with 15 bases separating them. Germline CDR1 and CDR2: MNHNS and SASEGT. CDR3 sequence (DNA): TGTGCCAGCACCGGACAGTACACAGCTAACTATGGCTACACCTTC. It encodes CASTGQYTANYGYTF.

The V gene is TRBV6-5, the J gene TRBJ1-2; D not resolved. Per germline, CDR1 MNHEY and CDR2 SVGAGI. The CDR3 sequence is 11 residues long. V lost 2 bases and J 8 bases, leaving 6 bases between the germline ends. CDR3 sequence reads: CASSYAGGYTF. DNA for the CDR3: TGTGCCAGCAGTTACGCAGGAGGCTACACCTTC.

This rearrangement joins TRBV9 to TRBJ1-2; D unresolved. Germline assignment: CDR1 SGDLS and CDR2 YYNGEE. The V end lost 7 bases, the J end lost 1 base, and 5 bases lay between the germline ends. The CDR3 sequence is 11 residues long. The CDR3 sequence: CASGINYGYTF. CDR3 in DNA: TGTGCCAGCGGGATTAACTATGGCTACACCTTC.

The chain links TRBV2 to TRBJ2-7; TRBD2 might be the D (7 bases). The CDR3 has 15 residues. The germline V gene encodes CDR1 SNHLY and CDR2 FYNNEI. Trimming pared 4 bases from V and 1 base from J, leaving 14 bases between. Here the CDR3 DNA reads TGTGCCAGCAGTGGGGGGCTAGCGGTTTCCTACGAGCAGTACTTC. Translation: CASSGGLAVSYEQYF.

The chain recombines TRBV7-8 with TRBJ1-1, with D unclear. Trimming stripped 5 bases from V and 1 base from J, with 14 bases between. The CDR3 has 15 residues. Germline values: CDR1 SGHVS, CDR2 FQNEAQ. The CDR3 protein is CASSRPNGGNTEAFF. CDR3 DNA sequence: TGTGCCAGCAGCCGCCCAAACGGTGGGAACACTGAAGCTTTCTTT.

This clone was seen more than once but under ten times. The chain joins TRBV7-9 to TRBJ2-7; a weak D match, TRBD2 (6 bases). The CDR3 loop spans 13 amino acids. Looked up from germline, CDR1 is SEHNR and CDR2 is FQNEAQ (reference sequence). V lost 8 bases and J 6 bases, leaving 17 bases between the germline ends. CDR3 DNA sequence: TGTGCCAGCGGGTCGGCCTTGGGGGGCGAGCAGTACTTC. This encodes CASGSALGGEQYF.

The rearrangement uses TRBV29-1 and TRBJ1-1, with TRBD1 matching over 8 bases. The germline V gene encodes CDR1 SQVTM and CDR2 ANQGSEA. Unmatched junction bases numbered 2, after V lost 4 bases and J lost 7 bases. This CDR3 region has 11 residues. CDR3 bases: TGCAGCGTTGGGGACAGGCTTGAAGCTTTCTTT. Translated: CSVGDRLEAFF.

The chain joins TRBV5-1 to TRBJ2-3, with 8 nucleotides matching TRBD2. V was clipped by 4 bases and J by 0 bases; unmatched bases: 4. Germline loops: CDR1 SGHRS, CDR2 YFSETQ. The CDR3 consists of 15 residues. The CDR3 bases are TGCGCCAGCAGCCGGACTAGCTCCAGCACAGATACGCAGTATTTT. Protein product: CASSRTSSSTDTQYF. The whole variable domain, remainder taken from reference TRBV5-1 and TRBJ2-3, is KAGVTQTPRYLIKTRGQQVTLSCSPISGHRSVSWYQQTPGQGLQFLFEYFSETQRNKGNFPGRFSGRQFSNSRSEMNVSTLELGDSALYLCASSRTSSSTDTQYFGPGTRLTVL.